This T cell receptor (beta chain) comes out of a study of T cell responses to AZD1222 COVID-19 vaccine. Study observations and caveats: There were repertoire samples only from the period after the peak T cell response. It should be noted that donors were predominantly white British and more often female, and clonal diversity was possibly underestimated. It was only 6 or 7 AZD1222 recipients who were seropositive at baseline. The span of vaccine-associated CD4 TCRs extended across spike, with dominance at 160-218 and 743-854.

The CDR3 runs 14 residues. Per germline, CDR1 SGDLS and CDR2 YYNGEE. The V and J ends lost 1 base and 6 bases respectively, with 13 bases between them. Method: immunoSEQ multiplex PCR; TCRdb's copy keeps in-frame clones and lacks some. The sample has some 140,000 clones, approximately 88% seen once. Comment on this clone: What it binds is unknown.

The sequence came from an adult in good health. The J gene is TRBJ1-2, the V gene TRBV9, with D uncertain. Sequenced material: peripheral blood, taken on day 0 of AZD1222 vaccination. CDR3 coding DNA: TGTGCCAGCAGCGTACAGCTACTGGGCCATGGCTACACCTTC. Its protein product is CASSVQLLGHGYTF.